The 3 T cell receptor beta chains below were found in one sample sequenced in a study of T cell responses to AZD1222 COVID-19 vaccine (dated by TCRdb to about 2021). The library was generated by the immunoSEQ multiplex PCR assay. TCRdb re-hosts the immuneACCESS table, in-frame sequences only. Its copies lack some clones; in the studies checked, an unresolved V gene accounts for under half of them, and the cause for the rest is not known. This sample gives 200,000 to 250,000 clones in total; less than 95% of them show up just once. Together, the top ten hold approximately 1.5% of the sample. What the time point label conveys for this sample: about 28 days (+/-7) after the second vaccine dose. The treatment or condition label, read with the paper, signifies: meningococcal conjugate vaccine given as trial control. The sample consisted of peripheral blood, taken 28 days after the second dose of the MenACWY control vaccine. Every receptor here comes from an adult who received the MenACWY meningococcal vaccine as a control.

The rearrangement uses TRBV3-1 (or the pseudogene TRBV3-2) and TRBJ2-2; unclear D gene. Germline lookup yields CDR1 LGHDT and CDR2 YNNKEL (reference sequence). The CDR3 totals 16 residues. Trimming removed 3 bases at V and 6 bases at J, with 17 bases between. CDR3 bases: TGTGCCAGCAGCCATCAAGAAGTTTCCGGGCCCGGGGAGCTGTTTTTT. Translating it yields CASSHQEVSGPGELFF.

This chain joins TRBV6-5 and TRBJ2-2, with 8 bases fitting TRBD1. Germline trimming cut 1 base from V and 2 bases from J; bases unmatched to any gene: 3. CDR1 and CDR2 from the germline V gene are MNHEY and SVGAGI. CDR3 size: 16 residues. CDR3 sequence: CASSYFGTGNTGELFF. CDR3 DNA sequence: TGTGCCAGCAGTTACTTTGGGACAGGCAACACCGGGGAGCTGTTTTTT.

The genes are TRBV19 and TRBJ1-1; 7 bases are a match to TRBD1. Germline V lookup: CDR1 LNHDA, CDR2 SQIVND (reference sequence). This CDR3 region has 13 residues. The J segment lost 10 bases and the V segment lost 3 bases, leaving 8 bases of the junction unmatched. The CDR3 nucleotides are TGTGCCAGTAGTATTACAGGGGCCCGGGGAGCTTTCTTT. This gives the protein CASSITGARGAFF.